The next 3 T cell receptor beta chains were all read from a single sample in a study of T cell responses to AZD1222 COVID-19 vaccine. The protocol was immunoSEQ multiplex PCR, while the TCRdb copy is restricted to in-frame clones and leaves out a portion. The sample contains around 50,000 clones, 80% to 90% of which appear only once. The material sequenced was peripheral blood, taken 28 days after the second AZD1222 dose. Receptors were obtained from an adult who received the AZD1222 COVID-19 vaccine.

This chain links TRBV7-8 with TRBJ1-3; no definite D call. Trimming removed 1 base at V and 7 bases at J, with 17 bases between. CDR1 is SGHVS, CDR2 FQNEAQ, per germline. This CDR3 has 16 residues. The CDR3 region is CASSLVIGGGSNTIYF. The CDR3 DNA sequence: TGTGCCAGCAGCTTAGTCATTGGCGGTGGGTCGAACACCATATATTTT.

The chain recombines TRBV4-3 with TRBJ1-2; D is perhaps TRBD1 (6 bases). The germline gives CDR1 LGHNA, CDR2 YSLEER. This CDR3 region has 19 residues. V was pared by 0 bases and J by 7 bases, with 27 bases between. For the CDR3, the DNA is TGCGCCAGCAGCCAAGATGGCCCCGGGGGCTGGCAATTTCCTGGTGGCTACACCTTC. Amino acids: CASSQDGPGGWQFPGGYTF.

The V gene is TRBV11-3, the J gene TRBJ2-1, with a weak D call TRBD2 (6 bases). This CDR3 has 14 residues. V was clipped by 4 bases and J by 2 bases, with 9 bases between them. The V gene's germline CDR1 is SGHNT and CDR2 YENEEA. The CDR3 DNA sequence: TGTGCCAGCAGCTATGCTAGCGCCTACAATGAGCAGTTCTTC. Translated, it gives CASSYASAYNEQFF.